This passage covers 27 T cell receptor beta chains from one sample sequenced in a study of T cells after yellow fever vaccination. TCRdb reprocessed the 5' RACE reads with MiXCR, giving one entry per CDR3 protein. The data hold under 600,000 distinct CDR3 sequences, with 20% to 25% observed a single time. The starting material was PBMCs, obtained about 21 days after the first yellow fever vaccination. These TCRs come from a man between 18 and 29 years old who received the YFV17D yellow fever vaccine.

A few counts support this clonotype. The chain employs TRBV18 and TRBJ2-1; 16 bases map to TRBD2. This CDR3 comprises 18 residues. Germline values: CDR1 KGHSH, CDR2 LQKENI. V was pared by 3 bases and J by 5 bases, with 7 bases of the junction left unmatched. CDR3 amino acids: CASSPPGLAGGLDNEQFF. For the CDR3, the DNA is TGTGCCAGCTCACCCCCGGGACTAGCGGGGGGGCTCGACAATGAGCAGTTCTTC.

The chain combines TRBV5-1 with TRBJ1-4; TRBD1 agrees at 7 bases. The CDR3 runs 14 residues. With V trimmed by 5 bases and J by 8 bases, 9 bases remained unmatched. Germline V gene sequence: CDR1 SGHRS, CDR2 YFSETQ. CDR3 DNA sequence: TGCGCCAGCAGAAAGTGGGACAGTGGGGAAAAACTGTTTTTT. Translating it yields CASRKWDSGEKLFF.

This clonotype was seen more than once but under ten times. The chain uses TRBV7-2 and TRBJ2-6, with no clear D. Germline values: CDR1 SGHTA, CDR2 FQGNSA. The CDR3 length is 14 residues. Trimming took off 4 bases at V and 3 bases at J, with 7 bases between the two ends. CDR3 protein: CASSSTYGANVLTF. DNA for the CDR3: TGTGCCAGCAGCTCAACCTATGGGGCCAACGTCCTGACTTTC.

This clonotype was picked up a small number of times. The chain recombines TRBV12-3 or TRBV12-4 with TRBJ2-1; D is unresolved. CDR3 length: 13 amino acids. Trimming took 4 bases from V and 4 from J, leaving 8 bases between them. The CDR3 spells CASSWVGYNEQFF. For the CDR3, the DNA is TGTGCCAGCAGTTGGGTTGGGTACAATGAGCAGTTCTTC.

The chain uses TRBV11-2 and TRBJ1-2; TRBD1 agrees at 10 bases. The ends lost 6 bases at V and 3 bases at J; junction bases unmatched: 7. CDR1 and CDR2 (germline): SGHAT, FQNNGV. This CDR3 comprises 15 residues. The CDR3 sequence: CASRVPGQGYYGYTF. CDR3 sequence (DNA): TGTGCCAGCAGGGTCCCGGGACAGGGGTACTATGGCTACACCTTC.

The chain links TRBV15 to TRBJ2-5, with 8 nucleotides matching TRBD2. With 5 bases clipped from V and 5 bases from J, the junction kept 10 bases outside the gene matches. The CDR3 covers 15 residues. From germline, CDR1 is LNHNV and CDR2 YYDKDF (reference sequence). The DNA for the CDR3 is TGTGCCACCAGCCAGAGCCGGGGGGGAGGGGAGACCCAGTACTTC. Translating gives CATSQSRGGGETQYF.

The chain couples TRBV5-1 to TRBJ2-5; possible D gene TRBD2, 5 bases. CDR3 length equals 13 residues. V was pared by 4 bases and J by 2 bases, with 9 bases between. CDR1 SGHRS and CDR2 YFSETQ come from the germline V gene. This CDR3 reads CASSDYRQETQYF. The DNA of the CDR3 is TGCGCCAGCAGCGACTACAGACAAGAGACCCAGTACTTC.

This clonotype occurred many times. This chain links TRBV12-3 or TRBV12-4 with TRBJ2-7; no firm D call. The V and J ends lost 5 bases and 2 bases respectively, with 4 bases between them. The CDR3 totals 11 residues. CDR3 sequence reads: CASSGAYEQYF. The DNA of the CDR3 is TGTGCCAGCAGTGGCGCCTACGAGCAGTACTTC.

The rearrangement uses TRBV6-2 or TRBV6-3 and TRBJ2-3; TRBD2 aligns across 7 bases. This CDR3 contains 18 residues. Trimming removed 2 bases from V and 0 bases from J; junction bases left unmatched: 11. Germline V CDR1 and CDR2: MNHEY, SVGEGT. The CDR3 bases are TGTGCCAGCAGTTACCAGGGTTGGGGACTACTAAGCACAGATACGCAGTATTTT. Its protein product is CASSYQGWGLLSTDTQYF.

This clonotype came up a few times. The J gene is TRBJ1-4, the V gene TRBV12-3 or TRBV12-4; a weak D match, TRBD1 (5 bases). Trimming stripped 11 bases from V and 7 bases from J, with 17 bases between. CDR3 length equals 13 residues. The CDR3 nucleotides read TGTGCCCGAAAGGGGACTCCTCGTGAAAAACTGTTTTTT. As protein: CARKGTPREKLFF.

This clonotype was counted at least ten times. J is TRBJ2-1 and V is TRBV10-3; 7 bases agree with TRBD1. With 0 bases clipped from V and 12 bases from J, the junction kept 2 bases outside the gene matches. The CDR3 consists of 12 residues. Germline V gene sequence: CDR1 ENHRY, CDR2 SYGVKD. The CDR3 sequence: CAISESRTGQFF. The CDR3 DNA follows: TGTGCCATCAGTGAGTCCAGGACAGGGCAGTTCTTC.

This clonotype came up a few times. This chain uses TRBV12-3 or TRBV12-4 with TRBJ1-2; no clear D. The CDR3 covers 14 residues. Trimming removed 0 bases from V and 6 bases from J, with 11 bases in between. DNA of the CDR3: TGTGCCAGCAGTTTAGCTTCTGGGGTTAATGGCTACACCTTC. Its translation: CASSLASGVNGYTF.

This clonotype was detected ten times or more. The CDR3 is CASSLLAGGSETQYF. The CDR3 region has the DNA TGTGCCAGCAGCTTACTAGCGGGGGGGTCGGAGACCCAGTACTTC. The rearrangement joins TRBV7-2 to TRBJ2-5; TRBD2 agrees at 12 bases. CDR1 and CDR2 from the germline V gene are SGHTA and FQGNSA. V shed 2 bases and J 5 bases; nucleotides not matched to a gene: 3. This CDR3 spans 15 amino acids.

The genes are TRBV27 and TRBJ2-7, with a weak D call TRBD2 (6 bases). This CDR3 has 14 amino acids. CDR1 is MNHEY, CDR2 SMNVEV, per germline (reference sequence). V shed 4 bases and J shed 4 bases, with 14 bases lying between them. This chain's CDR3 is CASSYGLARYEQYF. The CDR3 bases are TGTGCCAGCAGTTATGGGCTAGCGAGGTACGAGCAGTACTTC.

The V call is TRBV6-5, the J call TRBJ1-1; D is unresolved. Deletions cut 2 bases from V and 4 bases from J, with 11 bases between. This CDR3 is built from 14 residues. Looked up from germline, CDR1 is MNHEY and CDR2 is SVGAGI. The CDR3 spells CASSYGHQFTEAFF. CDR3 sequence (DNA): TGTGCCAGCAGTTACGGGCATCAATTCACTGAAGCTTTCTTT.

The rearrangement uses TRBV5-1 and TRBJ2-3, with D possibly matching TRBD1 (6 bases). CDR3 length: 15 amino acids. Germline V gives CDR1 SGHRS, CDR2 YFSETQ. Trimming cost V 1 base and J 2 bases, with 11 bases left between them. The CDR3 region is CASSLSPGATDTQYF. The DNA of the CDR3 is TGCGCCAGCAGCTTGTCTCCAGGGGCCACAGATACGCAGTATTTT.

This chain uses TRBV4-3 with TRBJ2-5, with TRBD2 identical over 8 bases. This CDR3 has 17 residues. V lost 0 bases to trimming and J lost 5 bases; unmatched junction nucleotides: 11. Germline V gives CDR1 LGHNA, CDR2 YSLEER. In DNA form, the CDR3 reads TGCGCCAGCAGCCAAGATCTGGGCAGTCAGCGGGGGGAGACCCAGTACTTC. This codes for CASSQDLGSQRGETQYF.

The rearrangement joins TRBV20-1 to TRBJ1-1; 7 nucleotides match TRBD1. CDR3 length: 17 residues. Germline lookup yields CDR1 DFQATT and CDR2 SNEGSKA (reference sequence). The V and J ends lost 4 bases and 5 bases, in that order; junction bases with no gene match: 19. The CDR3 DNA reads TGCAGTGCTAAGAAAGGGGGCGGAGGGCGGGCTGTTACTGAAGCTTTCTTT. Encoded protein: CSAKKGGGGRAVTEAFF.

The CDR3 loop reads CASSQGGGADEQFF. For the CDR3, the DNA is TGCGCCAGCAGCCAAGGCGGGGGGGCGGATGAGCAGTTCTTC. This chain joins TRBV4-3 and TRBJ2-1, with 9 bases identical to TRBD2. This CDR3 has 14 residues. V gave up 1 base and J gave up 8 bases; unmatched junction bases: 3. Germline V gene data show CDR1 as LGHNA and CDR2 as YSLEER.

CDR3 DNA sequence: TGTGCCAGCACTCGGTTCAAGACATCCCCGAACACTGAAGCTTTCTTT. Translated: CASTRFKTSPNTEAFF. The rearrangement uses TRBV6-1 and TRBJ1-1; D unclear. With 7 bases removed from V and 1 base from J, the gap between germline ends came to 19 bases. CDR1 MNHNS and CDR2 SASEGT come from the germline V gene. The CDR3 consists of 16 residues.

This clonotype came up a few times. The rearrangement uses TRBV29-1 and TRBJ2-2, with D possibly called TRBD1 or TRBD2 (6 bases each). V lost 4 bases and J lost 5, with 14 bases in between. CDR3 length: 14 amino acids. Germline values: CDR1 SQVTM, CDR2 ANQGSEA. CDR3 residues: CSVVGGQGTGELFF. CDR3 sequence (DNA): TGCAGCGTTGTCGGGGGCCAGGGGACCGGGGAGCTGTTTTTT.

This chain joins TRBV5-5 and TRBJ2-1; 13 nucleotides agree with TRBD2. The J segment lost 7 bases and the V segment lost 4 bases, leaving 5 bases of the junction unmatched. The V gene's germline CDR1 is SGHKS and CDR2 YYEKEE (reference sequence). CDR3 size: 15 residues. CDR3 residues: CASSPRLAGGNEQFF. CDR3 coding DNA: TGTGCCAGCAGCCCTAGACTAGCGGGGGGTAATGAGCAGTTCTTC.

Written as DNA, the CDR3 is TGTGCCAGCAGACCTAGGGGCCACGCCGGGGAGCTGTTTTTT. This translates into CASRPRGHAGELFF. The chain recombines TRBV5-6 with TRBJ2-2; tentative D call: TRBD1 (5 bases). The CDR3 covers 14 residues. Trimming cost V 5 bases and J 6 bases, with 14 bases left between them. The germline V gene has CDR1 SGHDT and CDR2 YYEEEE.

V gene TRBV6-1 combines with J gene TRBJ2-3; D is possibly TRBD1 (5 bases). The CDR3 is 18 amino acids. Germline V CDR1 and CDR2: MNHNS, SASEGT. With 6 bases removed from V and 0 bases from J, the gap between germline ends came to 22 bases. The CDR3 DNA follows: TGTGCCAGCAGACCCACGACAGAGCCATACCTTAGCACAGATACGCAGTATTTT. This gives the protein CASRPTTEPYLSTDTQYF.

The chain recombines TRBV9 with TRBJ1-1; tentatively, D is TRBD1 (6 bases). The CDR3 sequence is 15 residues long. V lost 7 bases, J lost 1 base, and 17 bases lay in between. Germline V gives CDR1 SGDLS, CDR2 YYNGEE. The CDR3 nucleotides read TGTGCCAGCTCCCCGAGGGGGGGCGCGAACACTGAAGCTTTCTTT. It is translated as CASSPRGGANTEAFF.

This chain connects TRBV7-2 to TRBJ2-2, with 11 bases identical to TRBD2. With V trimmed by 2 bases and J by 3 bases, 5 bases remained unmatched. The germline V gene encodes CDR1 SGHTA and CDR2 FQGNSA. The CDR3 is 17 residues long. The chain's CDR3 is CASSLSLAGGDTGELFF. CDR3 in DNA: TGTGCCAGCAGCTTATCCCTAGCGGGGGGAGACACCGGGGAGCTGTTTTTT.

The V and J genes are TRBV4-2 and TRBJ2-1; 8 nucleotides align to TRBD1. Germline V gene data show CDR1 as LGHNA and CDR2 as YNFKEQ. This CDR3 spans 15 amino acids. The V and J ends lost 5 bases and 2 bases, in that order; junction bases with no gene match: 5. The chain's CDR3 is CASSDPGGAYNEQFF. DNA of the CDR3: TGTGCCAGCAGCGATCCAGGGGGCGCCTACAATGAGCAGTTCTTC.